A selection of T cell receptor beta chains follows, all from one sample in a study of Graves' ophthalmopathy and Graves' hyperthyroidism. TCRdb analysed the multiplex PCR reads with MiXCR anew, one entry per CDR3 protein. The repertoire includes hundreds of thousands of distinct CDR3 sequences, over 40% of them detected once, and more than 3% sits in the top ten. Source material: peripheral blood. Source of these receptors: an adult man with Graves' ophthalmopathy. CDR3s include the opening cysteine and the closing phenylalanine or tryptophan. A D gene is named only where the DNA matches it firmly. Clone size appears in some rows only: once, few, many, or a class for an expanded clone.

V	size	J	D	CDR3	DNA
TRBV19	many	TRBJ2-7	TRBD2	CASSPGTSGVPYEQYF	TGTGCCAGTAGCCCCGGGACTAGCGGGGTCCCCTACGAGCAGTACTTC
TRBV11-3	many	TRBJ2-5	.	CASSKQKRTVETQYF	TGTGCCAGCAGCAAACAAAAAAGGACAGTTGAGACCCAGTACTTC
TRBV5-4	.	TRBJ1-1	.	CASSQSTGKNTEAFF	TGTGCCAGCAGCCAATCGACAGGAAAGAACACTGAAGCTTTCTTT
TRBV20-1	.	TRBJ2-5	TRBD2	CSAWTSGGETQYF	TGCAGTGCTTGGACTAGCGGGGGAGAGACCCAGTACTTC
TRBV25-1	.	TRBJ1-1	.	CASSEQTAMNTEAFF	TGTGCCAGCAGTGAACAGACAGCAATGAACACTGAAGCTTTCTTT
TRBV11-2	.	TRBJ2-5	.	CASSMGRGTEETQYF	TGTGCCAGTAGTATGGGTCGTGGAACTGAAGAGACCCAGTACTTC
TRBV15	.	TRBJ2-7	.	CAASRAGGAYEQYF	TGTGCCGCCAGCAGAGCAGGGGGGGCCTACGAGCAGTACTTC
TRBV10-2	.	TRBJ1-5	.	CASRAGQGGQPQHF	TGCGCCAGCAGGGCGGGGCAGGGCGGTCAGCCCCAGCATTTT
TRBV7-9	many	TRBJ1-3	TRBD1	CASSPTWGTGPGNTIYF	TGTGCCAGCAGCCCGACGTGGGGGACAGGGCCTGGAAACACCATATATTTT
TRBV19	.	TRBJ1-2	.	CASREAANYGYTF	TGTGCCAGTAGAGAAGCAGCGAACTATGGCTACACCTTC
TRBV7-9	.	TRBJ1-3	.	CATQGRRTDYGYTIYF	TGTGCCACCCAGGGGAGACGGACTGACTATGGCTACACCATATATTTT
TRBV20-1	many	TRBJ2-5	TRBD2	CSARRAGGQETQYF	TGCAGTGCTAGACGGGCGGGGGGGCAAGAGACCCAGTACTTC
TRBV13	many	TRBJ2-7	.	CASSGGGTVSYEQYF	TGTGCCAGCAGCGGGGGCGGGACTGTCTCCTACGAGCAGTACTTC
TRBV5-1	.	TRBJ1-6	.	CASSLLMDSPLHF	TGCGCCAGCAGCTTGTTGATGGATTCACCCCTCCACTTT
TRBV27	.	TRBJ1-1	.	CASSFGGRATEAFF	TGTGCCAGCAGTTTTGGGGGGAGGGCCACTGAAGCTTTCTTT
TRBV9	.	TRBJ2-5	TRBD1	CASASIGDRQETQYF	TGTGCCAGCGCCTCAATTGGGGACAGACAAGAGACCCAGTACTTC
TRBV29-1	.	TRBJ2-1	.	CSVDGVRPGDYNEQFF	TGCAGCGTTGATGGTGTAAGGCCCGGGGATTACAATGAGCAGTTCTTC
TRBV7-9	.	TRBJ1-1	.	CASGLSGDTEAFF	TGTGCCAGCGGCTTATCGGGGGACACTGAAGCTTTCTTT
TRBV15	.	TRBJ1-5	.	CATSRIGGGVQPQHF	TGTGCCACCAGCAGGATCGGGGGGGGTGTTCAGCCCCAGCACTTT
TRBV12-3/TRBV12-4	.	TRBJ1-1	TRBD1	CASSPPTRDRGYTEASF	TGTGCCAGCAGTCCACCAACCCGGGACAGGGGGTACACTGAAGCTTCCTTT
TRBV20-1	many	TRBJ1-5	.	CSARGGRGGNQPQHF	TGCAGTGCTAGGGGGGGCAGAGGTGGCAATCAGCCCCAGCATTTT
TRBV19	many	TRBJ2-7	.	CASTSDRNIYEQYF	TGTGCCAGTACCTCCGACAGGAACATCTACGAGCAGTACTTC
TRBV12-3/TRBV12-4	many	TRBJ2-5	TRBD1	CASRWTGEAQETQYF	TGTGCCAGCAGATGGACAGGGGAGGCCCAAGAGACCCAGTACTTC
TRBV11-2	once	TRBJ2-3	.	CASSFPPGHYTDTQYF	TGTGCCAGCAGCTTCCCACCGGGACACTACACAGATACGCAGTATTTT
TRBV7-9	.	TRBJ1-4	.	CASSQGTSNEKLFF	TGTGCCAGCAGCCAAGGGACCAGTAATGAAAAACTGTTTTTT
TRBV2	.	TRBJ1-2	.	CASQGEGVDYGYTF	TGTGCCAGCCAAGGAGAGGGGGTCGACTATGGCTACACCTTC
TRBV5-1	many	TRBJ1-6	.	CASSLEKSSYNSPLHF	TGCGCCAGCAGCTTGGAGAAAAGCTCCTATAATTCACCCCTCCACTTT
TRBV6-5	.	TRBJ2-5	TRBD2	CASSYLGGIQETQYF	TGTGCCAGCAGTTACCTCGGGGGGATCCAAGAGACCCAGTACTTC
TRBV7-6	many	TRBJ2-5	.	CASSSSGQETQYF	TGTGCCAGCAGCTCAAGCGGACAAGAGACCCAGTACTTC
TRBV12-3/TRBV12-4	.	TRBJ1-2	.	CASSFSTEGSHYGYTF	TGTGCCAGCAGTTTCTCAACAGAGGGGTCACACTATGGCTACACCTTC
TRBV6-5	once	TRBJ2-7	TRBD2	CASSYALAGAYEQYF	TGTGCCAGCAGTTACGCCCTAGCGGGGGCCTACGAGCAGTACTTC
TRBV2	many	TRBJ2-7	TRBD2	CASGGLAEQYF	TGTGCCAGCGGTGGACTAGCGGAGCAGTACTTC
TRBV19	many	TRBJ2-5	TRBD2	CAYRDGRDETQYF	TGTGCCTACCGAGACGGGAGGGATGAGACCCAGTACTTC
TRBV7-8	many	TRBJ1-6	.	CASSPPSLGSYNSPLHF	TGTGCCAGCAGCCCCCCGAGCCTGGGATCCTATAATTCACCCCTCCACTTT
TRBV30	few	TRBJ1-2	.	CAWSPHSNYGYTF	TGTGCCTGGAGCCCACACAGTAACTATGGCTACACCTTC
TRBV15	.	TRBJ2-7	TRBD1	CATSRGQGTEYEQYF	TGTGCCACCAGCAGAGGACAGGGGACTGAATACGAGCAGTACTTC
TRBV12-5	.	TRBJ1-6	.	CASGLGQGDYSPLHF	TGTGCTAGTGGTTTGGGCCAGGGAGATTATTCACCCCTCCACTTT
TRBV7-2	many	TRBJ2-7	TRBD1	CASSSPGQLVYEQYF	TGTGCCAGCAGCTCCCCGGGACAGCTTGTTTATGAGCAGTACTTC
TRBV20-1	.	TRBJ2-7	TRBD1	CSVGQGGYHYEQYF	TGCAGTGTTGGACAGGGGGGCTACCACTACGAGCAGTACTTC
TRBV15	.	TRBJ2-5	.	CATSAVGGQMYF	TGTGCCACCAGCGCGGTTGGTGGACAGATGTACTTC
TRBV11-1	many	TRBJ2-5	.	CASSRADIQETQYF	TGTGCCAGCAGCAGGGCAGACATCCAAGAGACCCAGTACTTC
TRBV10-3	many	TRBJ1-5	.	CASSGLRSNQPQHF	TGTGCCAGCAGTGGCCTTCGGAGCAATCAGCCCCAGCATTTT
TRBV6-1	many	TRBJ1-2	.	CASIEDGVGTF	TGTGCCAGCATAGAGGACGGCGTTGGGACCTTC
TRBV10-3	.	TRBJ1-4	.	CAISDGREEKLFF	TGTGCCATCAGTGACGGCAGGGAGGAAAAACTGTTTTTT